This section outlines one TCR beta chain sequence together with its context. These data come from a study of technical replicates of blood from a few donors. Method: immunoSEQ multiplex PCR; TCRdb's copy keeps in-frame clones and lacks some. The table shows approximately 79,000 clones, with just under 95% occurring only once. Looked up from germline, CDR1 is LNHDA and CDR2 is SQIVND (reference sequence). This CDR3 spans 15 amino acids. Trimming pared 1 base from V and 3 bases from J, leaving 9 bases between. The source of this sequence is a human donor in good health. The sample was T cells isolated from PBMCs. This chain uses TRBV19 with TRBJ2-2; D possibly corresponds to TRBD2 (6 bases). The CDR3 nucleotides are TGTGCCAGTAGTATAGCGGGAGCCTACACCGGGGAGCTGTTTTTT. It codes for CASSIAGAYTGELFF.